This is a list of T cell receptor beta chains from one sample in a study of blood T cell repertoires in COVID-19. The protocol was immunoSEQ multiplex PCR, while the TCRdb copy is restricted to in-frame clones and leaves out a portion. The sample shows 120,000 to 150,000 clones, more than 75% of them seen only once. Sample: peripheral blood. These receptors originate from a human donor in a cohort sampled during active COVID-19. CDR3s include the opening cysteine and the closing phenylalanine or tryptophan. Fields, in order: CDR3 length, V gene, D gene, clone size, J gene, CDR3 DNA, CDR3 protein. A D gene is named only where the DNA matches it firmly. Clone size is stated in some rows and not others, as once, few, many or a class when expanded.

len: 16; v_gene: TRBV6-2/TRBV6-3; d_gene: -; abundance: -; j_gene: TRBJ1-1; CDR3nt: TGTGCCAGCAGCGCGTACCTGGGGCAGGGGAACACTGAAGCTTTCTTT; CDR3aa: CASSAYLGQGNTEAFF
len: 17; v_gene: TRBV3-1/TRBV3-2; d_gene: TRBD1; abundance: -; j_gene: TRBJ1-1; CDR3nt: TGTGCCAGCAGCCAAGATCGGGGACAGCCGGGGTACACTGAAGCTTTCTTT; CDR3aa: CASSQDRGQPGYTEAFF
len: 13; v_gene: TRBV2; d_gene: TRBD1; abundance: -; j_gene: TRBJ2-7; CDR3nt: TGTGCCAGCCACCGGGACAGGTACTACGAGCAGTACTTC; CDR3aa: CASHRDRYYEQYF
len: 15; v_gene: TRBV9; d_gene: TRBD2; abundance: -; j_gene: TRBJ2-3; CDR3nt: TGTGCCAGCACCGCGGGGGTAGGTCCCACAGATACGCAGTATTTT; CDR3aa: CASTAGVGPTDTQYF
len: 14; v_gene: TRBV20-1; d_gene: TRBD2; abundance: -; j_gene: TRBJ2-2; CDR3nt: TGCAGTGCTCGTGCGGGGGGGAACACTGGGGAGCTGTTTTTT; CDR3aa: CSARAGGNTGELFF
len: 13; v_gene: TRBV19; d_gene: TRBD1; abundance: once; j_gene: TRBJ1-2; CDR3nt: TGTGCCAGTATCGGACAGGGGACGAGTGGCTACACCTTC; CDR3aa: CASIGQGTSGYTF
len: 17; v_gene: TRBV7-6; d_gene: TRBD1; abundance: -; j_gene: TRBJ2-5; CDR3nt: TGTGCCAGCAGCTTAGAACCACCGGGGACAGGGGTAGAGACCCAGTACTTC; CDR3aa: CASSLEPPGTGVETQYF
len: 14; v_gene: TRBV7-9; d_gene: -; abundance: -; j_gene: TRBJ1-2; CDR3nt: TGTGCCAGCTATTCTTTGGGCAGTCGACATGGCTACACCTTC; CDR3aa: CASYSLGSRHGYTF
len: 14; v_gene: TRBV5-1; d_gene: -; abundance: -; j_gene: TRBJ1-1; CDR3nt: TGCGCCAGCAGCTTTTCCCTCGCAGAGGCTGAAGCTTTCTTT; CDR3aa: CASSFSLAEAEAFF
len: 13; v_gene: TRBV6-2/TRBV6-3; d_gene: -; abundance: -; j_gene: TRBJ1-2; CDR3nt: TGTGCCAGCAGTTACGGGGAGTTGGTTGGCTACACCTTC; CDR3aa: CASSYGELVGYTF
len: 15; v_gene: TRBV28; d_gene: TRBD2; abundance: -; j_gene: TRBJ2-5; CDR3nt: TGTGCCAGCAGAGAGTCTAGCGGGGCGTTGGAGACCCAGTACTTC; CDR3aa: CASRESSGALETQYF
len: 15; v_gene: TRBV21-1; d_gene: -; abundance: -; j_gene: TRBJ1-1; CDR3nt: TGTGCCAGCAGCCCTCCCACAGGGGCGAACACTGAAGCTTTCTTT; CDR3aa: CASSPPTGANTEAFF
len: 19; v_gene: TRBV14; d_gene: TRBD2; abundance: once; j_gene: TRBJ2-1; CDR3nt: TGTGCCAGCAGCCAAGATACGCTAGCGGGGGGTCCGGGATTCCATGAGCAGTTCTTC; CDR3aa: CASSQDTLAGGPGFHEQFF
len: 17; v_gene: TRBV29-1; d_gene: TRBD1; abundance: -; j_gene: TRBJ2-3; CDR3nt: TGCAGCGTTGAAGATTACTGGGACAGGGGGCGCACAGATACGCAGTATTTT; CDR3aa: CSVEDYWDRGRTDTQYF
len: 17; v_gene: TRBV18; d_gene: -; abundance: -; j_gene: TRBJ2-1; CDR3nt: TGTGCCAGCTCACCAGGATCTCGCGGGGGACATGACAATGAGCAGTTCTTC; CDR3aa: CASSPGSRGGHDNEQFF
len: 14; v_gene: TRBV30; d_gene: TRBD2; abundance: -; j_gene: TRBJ2-5; CDR3nt: TGTGCCTGGAGTGGTAATAGCGGGGGGGTAACCCAGTACTTC; CDR3aa: CAWSGNSGGVTQYF
len: 17; v_gene: TRBV7-2; d_gene: TRBD2; abundance: -; j_gene: TRBJ2-3; CDR3nt: TGTGCCAGCAGCTTAGATCAGCGGGGCCGTGGTACAGATACGCAGTATTTT; CDR3aa: CASSLDQRGRGTDTQYF
len: 17; v_gene: TRBV19; d_gene: TRBD1; abundance: few; j_gene: TRBJ1-5; CDR3nt: TGTGCCAGTAGTACCTCACCGGGACAGGGACCAAATCAGCCCCAGCATTTT; CDR3aa: CASSTSPGQGPNQPQHF
len: 18; v_gene: TRBV19; d_gene: TRBD1; abundance: once; j_gene: TRBJ2-2; CDR3nt: TGTGCCAGTAGTACCCGCCTCCAGGGGGCGCCTTTGACCGGGGAGCTGTTTTTT; CDR3aa: CASSTRLQGAPLTGELFF
len: 14; v_gene: TRBV2; d_gene: -; abundance: -; j_gene: TRBJ1-1; CDR3nt: TGTGCCAGCAGTCGGGCGGGGCTTGAATCTGAAGCTTTCTTT; CDR3aa: CASSRAGLESEAFF
len: 13; v_gene: TRBV10-3; d_gene: TRBD1; abundance: -; j_gene: TRBJ1-5; CDR3nt: TGTGCCATCAGCCCAGGGGGCCGGCAGCCCCAGCATTTT; CDR3aa: CAISPGGRQPQHF
len: 12; v_gene: TRBV9; d_gene: -; abundance: -; j_gene: TRBJ1-1; CDR3nt: TGTGCCAGCAGCGTGTACGGCACTGAAGCTTTCTTT; CDR3aa: CASSVYGTEAFF
len: 12; v_gene: TRBV28; d_gene: -; abundance: once; j_gene: TRBJ1-5; CDR3nt: TGTGCCAGCGGACAGTCAAACAAGCCCCAGCATTTT; CDR3aa: CASGQSNKPQHF
len: 15; v_gene: TRBV7-2; d_gene: TRBD2; abundance: once; j_gene: TRBJ2-1; CDR3nt: TGTGCCAGCAGCCCAACAGCGGGAGGGCCGGGTGAGCAGTTCTTC; CDR3aa: CASSPTAGGPGEQFF
len: 12; v_gene: TRBV5-1; d_gene: -; abundance: once; j_gene: TRBJ2-1; CDR3nt: TGCGCCAGCAGCTTGGGCGAATTCGAGCAGTTCTTC; CDR3aa: CASSLGEFEQFF
len: 14; v_gene: TRBV2; d_gene: TRBD1; abundance: few; j_gene: TRBJ1-2; CDR3nt: TGTGCCAGCAGCCCCTTACAGGGGAGCTATGGCTACACCTTC; CDR3aa: CASSPLQGSYGYTF
len: 20; v_gene: TRBV7-8; d_gene: -; abundance: -; j_gene: TRBJ1-6; CDR3nt: TGTGCCAGCAGCCTAGTCGGCAGGGCGCAGTTGAGCTCCTATAATTCACCCCTCCACTTT; CDR3aa: CASSLVGRAQLSSYNSPLHF
len: 12; v_gene: TRBV11-2; d_gene: TRBD1; abundance: -; j_gene: TRBJ1-1; CDR3nt: TGTGCCAGCAGCTCGACAGGGGGTCGGGCTTTCTTT; CDR3aa: CASSSTGGRAFF